This is a list of T cell receptor beta chains from one sample in a study of blood T cells in healthy people across ages. TCRdb re-derived calls from the 5' RACE reads in MiXCR, one entry per CDR3 protein. The sample has about 1,000,000 distinct CDR3 sequences; 40% to 50% are singletons. Sequenced sample: blood. The receptors were sampled from a woman aged 60-75 years in good health. Each CDR3 is given with its conserved first and last residue. A D gene is named only where the DNA matches it firmly. Where a row states a size, it is once, few, many or the class of an expanded clone; other rows omit it.

DNA: TGCAGTGCTCTACACGGACAGGGAGTTGGGGCCTACGAGCAGTACTTC
CDR3: CSALHGQGVGAYEQYF
D: TRBD1
J: TRBJ2-7
size: NA
length: 16
V: TRBV20-1

DNA: TGTGCCAGCAGTTACGGTTCACTGAGCTCCTACAATGAGCAGTACTTC
CDR3: CASSYGSLSSYNEQYF
D: NA
J: TRBJ2-7
size: NA
length: 16
V: TRBV6-5

DNA: TGTGCCAGCAGTTTTTGGGGCCTAGAGAGACTCCTCCACTTT
CDR3: CASSFWGLERLLHF
D: NA
J: TRBJ1-6
size: NA
length: 14
V: TRBV12-3/TRBV12-4

DNA: TGCAGCGTGGCGCCCCGGACAGGTGTGGTGGGGGAGCTGTTTTTT
CDR3: CSVAPRTGVVGELFF
D: TRBD1
J: TRBJ2-2
size: NA
length: 15
V: TRBV29-1

DNA: TGTGCCAGCAGCTTAGTGCACGGGCGGAGCCAAGAGACCCAGTACTTC
CDR3: CASSLVHGRSQETQYF
D: NA
J: TRBJ2-5
size: NA
length: 16
V: TRBV7-2

DNA: TGCAGTGCTAGAGATCAGGGGCCAGCGTCTTACGAGCAGTACTTC
CDR3: CSARDQGPASYEQYF
D: NA
J: TRBJ2-7
size: NA
length: 15
V: TRBV20-1

DNA: TGCAGTGCGAGCGGGAGAAAAAGCACAGATACGCAGTATTTT
CDR3: CSASGRKSTDTQYF
D: TRBD2
J: TRBJ2-3
size: NA
length: 14
V: TRBV20-1

DNA: TGTGCCAGCAGCAACGATTGGGCCCAGTACTTC
CDR3: CASSNDWAQYF
D: NA
J: TRBJ2-5
size: NA
length: 11
V: TRBV7-9

DNA: TGCGCCAGCAGCTTGGCCACCACAGGGACGATCGACTACGAGCAGTTCTTC
CDR3: CASSLATTGTIDYEQFF
D: NA
J: TRBJ2-1
size: NA
length: 17
V: TRBV5-1

DNA: TGTGCCAGCATGGACAGGGGCGCGGATACGCAGTATTTT
CDR3: CASMDRGADTQYF
D: TRBD1
J: TRBJ2-3
size: NA
length: 13
V: TRBV12-3/TRBV12-4

DNA: TGTGCCAGCATCTACGGGACACCAGGTTTGGAGCAGTACTTC
CDR3: CASIYGTPGLEQYF
D: NA
J: TRBJ2-4
size: NA
length: 14
V: TRBV9

DNA: TGTGCCAGCAGCCAGAGACAGGATAATTCACCCCTCCACTTT
CDR3: CASSQRQDNSPLHF
D: NA
J: TRBJ1-6
size: NA
length: 14
V: TRBV4-2

DNA: TGCAGCGTGGCCCGCTCGTATGGCTACACCTTC
CDR3: CSVARSYGYTF
D: NA
J: TRBJ1-2
size: NA
length: 11
V: TRBV29-1

DNA: TGTGCCACCAGTGAGCCAGACAGGAACTATGGCTACACCTTC
CDR3: CATSEPDRNYGYTF
D: NA
J: TRBJ1-2
size: NA
length: 14
V: TRBV24-1

DNA: TGTGCCAGCAGTTCGACTTTTGGCGGGAGCTCCTACGAGCAGTACTTC
CDR3: CASSSTFGGSSYEQYF
D: TRBD2
J: TRBJ2-7
size: few
length: 16
V: TRBV5-6

DNA: TGCAGCGTTGGGGGGACAGGGAGTAACTACGAGCAGTACTTC
CDR3: CSVGGTGSNYEQYF
D: TRBD1
J: TRBJ2-7
size: few
length: 14
V: TRBV29-1

DNA: TGCGCCAGCAGCTTGGATGGGCGTAGTACGCAGTATTTT
CDR3: CASSLDGRSTQYF
D: NA
J: TRBJ2-3
size: few
length: 13
V: TRBV5-1

DNA: TGTGCCAGCAGGGCGCTTGGTATTTCAAACACTGAAGCTTTCTTT
CDR3: CASRALGISNTEAFF
D: NA
J: TRBJ1-1
size: NA
length: 15
V: TRBV2

DNA: TGCAGCGTTGTAGTGGTGACAGATACCCCGGATACGCAGTATTTT
CDR3: CSVVVVTDTPDTQYF
D: NA
J: TRBJ2-3
size: NA
length: 15
V: TRBV29-1

DNA: TGTGCCAGCAGTTTATACGGGACCAACAATGAGCAGTACTTC
CDR3: CASSLYGTNNEQYF
D: NA
J: TRBJ2-7
size: NA
length: 14
V: TRBV27

DNA: TGCAGTGCTAGCCCGCCTAGCGGGGCCCCCTACAATGAGCAGTTCTTC
CDR3: CSASPPSGAPYNEQFF
D: TRBD2
J: TRBJ2-1
size: NA
length: 16
V: TRBV20-1

DNA: TGCAGTGCCCGTAGCAGGGTTCTAGGTACGCAGTATTTT
CDR3: CSARSRVLGTQYF
D: NA
J: TRBJ2-3
size: once
length: 13
V: TRBV20-1

DNA: TGTGCCAGCAGCGAACTAGCGGGAGTGTTGGGGGAGACCCAGTACTTC
CDR3: CASSELAGVLGETQYF
D: TRBD2
J: TRBJ2-5
size: NA
length: 16
V: TRBV14

DNA: TGTGTCAGCAGTTTATATCGGCAGGCAACCTACAATGAGCAGTTCTTC
CDR3: CVSSLYRQATYNEQFF
D: NA
J: TRBJ2-1
size: NA
length: 16
V: TRBV27

DNA: TGTGCCAGCGCCCGGACTAGCACAGATACGCAGTATTTT
CDR3: CASARTSTDTQYF
D: NA
J: TRBJ2-3
size: NA
length: 13
V: TRBV7-9

DNA: TGCGCCAGCAGCCCCTATGGACTAGCGGGAGGGGGCCAAGAGACCCAGTACTTC
CDR3: CASSPYGLAGGGQETQYF
D: TRBD2
J: TRBJ2-5
size: NA
length: 18
V: TRBV5-1

DNA: TGTGCCAGCAGTATTGGGACAGGGAGGGATGAGCAGTTCTTC
CDR3: CASSIGTGRDEQFF
D: TRBD1
J: TRBJ2-1
size: NA
length: 14
V: TRBV12-3/TRBV12-4

DNA: TGTGCCAGCAGCTCTACTAGCGGGAGACTGGCCAATGAGCAGTTCTTC
CDR3: CASSSTSGRLANEQFF
D: TRBD2
J: TRBJ2-1
size: NA
length: 16
V: TRBV7-2

DNA: TGTGCCAGCAGACGTGTAGGGATCTCCTACAATGAGCAGTTCTTC
CDR3: CASRRVGISYNEQFF
D: NA
J: TRBJ2-1
size: NA
length: 15
V: TRBV14

DNA: TGCAGTGCTAGAGGAGGCGTGTACGCTGAAGCTTTCTTT
CDR3: CSARGGVYAEAFF
D: NA
J: TRBJ1-1
size: once
length: 13
V: TRBV20-1

DNA: TGCGCCAGCCGCACCTCTTCAGGAAGCTACGAGCAGTACTTC
CDR3: CASRTSSGSYEQYF
D: NA
J: TRBJ2-7
size: NA
length: 14
V: TRBV5-1

DNA: TGTGCCATCAGTGTAGTAGCGGGAGCTACCTACAATGAGCAGTTCTTC
CDR3: CAISVVAGATYNEQFF
D: TRBD2
J: TRBJ2-1
size: NA
length: 16
V: TRBV10-3

DNA: TGTGCCAGCAGCATCGGGACTAGCGGGGGGGCCTACAATGAGCAGTACTTC
CDR3: CASSIGTSGGAYNEQYF
D: TRBD2
J: TRBJ2-5
size: NA
length: 17
V: TRBV11-2

DNA: TGCAGCGTCAGACATCAAAACTACGAGCAGTACTTC
CDR3: CSVRHQNYEQYF
D: NA
J: TRBJ2-7
size: NA
length: 12
V: TRBV29-1

DNA: TGTGCCAGCAGTTACAGGTATCCGGTGTACAATGAGCAGTTCTTC
CDR3: CASSYRYPVYNEQFF
D: NA
J: TRBJ2-1
size: NA
length: 15
V: TRBV28

DNA: TGCAGTGCTAGGTCATCCTGGGACTACGGGTACGAGCAGTTCTTC
CDR3: CSARSSWDYGYEQFF
D: TRBD2
J: TRBJ2-1
size: NA
length: 15
V: TRBV20-1

DNA: TGTGCCAGCAGTGGGGACCCACTAGCGGGAGTGGGCGAGCAGTACTTC
CDR3: CASSGDPLAGVGEQYF
D: TRBD2
J: TRBJ2-7
size: NA
length: 16
V: TRBV2

DNA: TGTGCCACCAGCAGAGATTTGCTCCTACCGGGACTAGCGGGAGGGCTAAGTGAGCAGTTCTTC
CDR3: CATSRDLLLPGLAGGLSEQFF
D: TRBD2
J: TRBJ2-1
size: NA
length: 21
V: TRBV15

DNA: TGTGCCACCAGCGGGGGACAGGGGAGCGAAAAACTGTTTTTT
CDR3: CATSGGQGSEKLFF
D: TRBD1
J: TRBJ1-4
size: NA
length: 14
V: TRBV15

DNA: TGCGCCAGCAGTGATACAGCGGGATTCACAGATACGCAGTATTTT
CDR3: CASSDTAGFTDTQYF
D: TRBD2
J: TRBJ2-3
size: few
length: 15
V: TRBV10-1

DNA: TGTGCCAGCTCACTGACTACTTATCTGAGCTCCTACGAGCAGTACTTC
CDR3: CASSLTTYLSSYEQYF
D: NA
J: TRBJ2-7
size: NA
length: 16
V: TRBV18